This T cell receptor (beta chain) was sequenced in a study of beta chain features in type 1 diabetes. The wider study: The patients were much like the healthy donors in age, gender and cell yields.

Expressed TCRB transcripts were sequenced because the isolated RNA had all been reverse transcribed beforehand. The data were produced by immunoSEQ multiplex PCR, yet TCRdb's version contains in-frame clones alone and is incomplete. The repertoire consists of about 740,000 clones, with over 10% occurring once and the leading ten covering roughly 0.022%. In total, each donor contributed a single heparinised blood draw that averaged around 110 mL. Findings and limits, study-wide: Type 1 diabetes patients had moderately but significantly shorter TCRB CDR3s in all four CD4+ subsets. cDNA-based sequencing might over-represent cells highly expressing TCR. Comparison showed that naive, central memory and Treg TCRB repertoires appeared more similar among patients than among healthy donors.

This CDR3 comprises 15 residues. V lost 0 bases to trimming and J lost 5 bases, with 13 bases between them. Germline V gives CDR1 SGHRS, CDR2 YFSETQ. A few counts support this clone. Antigen specificity is unknown. The gene calls are TRBV5-1 and TRBJ2-3, with a weak D call TRBD2 (5 bases). The sequence was obtained from a man younger than 35 with type 1 diabetes. Sequencing was carried out using naive CD4+ T cells from blood. As DNA, the CDR3 is TGCGCCAGCAGCTTGGAGGTCCTCGGAGGAGATACGCAGTATTTT. This translates into CASSLEVLGGDTQYF.